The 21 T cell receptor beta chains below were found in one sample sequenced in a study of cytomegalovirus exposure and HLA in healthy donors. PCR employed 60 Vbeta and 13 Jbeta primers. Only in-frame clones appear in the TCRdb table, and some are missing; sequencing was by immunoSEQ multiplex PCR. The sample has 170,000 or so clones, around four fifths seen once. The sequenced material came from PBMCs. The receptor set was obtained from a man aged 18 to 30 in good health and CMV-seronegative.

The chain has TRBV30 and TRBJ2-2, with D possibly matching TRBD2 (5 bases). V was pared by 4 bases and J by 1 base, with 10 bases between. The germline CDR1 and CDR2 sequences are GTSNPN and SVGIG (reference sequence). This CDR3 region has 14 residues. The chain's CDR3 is CAWNPGLNTGELFF. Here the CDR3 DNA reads TGTGCCTGGAATCCGGGATTGAACACCGGGGAGCTGTTTTTT.

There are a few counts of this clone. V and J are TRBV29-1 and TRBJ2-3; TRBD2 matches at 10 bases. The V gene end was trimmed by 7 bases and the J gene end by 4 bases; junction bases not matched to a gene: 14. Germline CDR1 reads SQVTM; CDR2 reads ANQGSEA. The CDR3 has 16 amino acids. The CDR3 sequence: CSARNAAGGPPDTQYF. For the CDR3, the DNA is TGCAGCGCCCGAAATGCAGCGGGAGGGCCACCAGATACGCAGTATTTT.

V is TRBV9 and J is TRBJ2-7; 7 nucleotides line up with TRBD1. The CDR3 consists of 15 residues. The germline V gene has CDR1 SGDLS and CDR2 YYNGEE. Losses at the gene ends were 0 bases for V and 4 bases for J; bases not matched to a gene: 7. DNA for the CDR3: TGTGCCAGCAGCGTAGAACAGGGGCCGGCATACGAGCAGTACTTC. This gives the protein CASSVEQGPAYEQYF.

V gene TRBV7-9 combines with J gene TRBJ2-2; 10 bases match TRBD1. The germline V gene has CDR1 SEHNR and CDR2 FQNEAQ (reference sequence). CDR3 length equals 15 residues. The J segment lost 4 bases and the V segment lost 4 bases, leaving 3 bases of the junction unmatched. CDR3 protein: CASSWTGGITGELFF. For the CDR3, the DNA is TGTGCCAGCAGCTGGACAGGGGGGATCACCGGGGAGCTGTTTTTT.

The CDR3 nucleotides read TGTGCCAGCAGTGCCCGGGTCCACACCGGGGAGCTGTTTTTT. It is translated as CASSARVHTGELFF. The chain links TRBV28 to TRBJ2-2; the D is unclear. Trimming took 5 bases from V and 3 from J, leaving 10 bases between them. Germline lookup yields CDR1 MDHEN and CDR2 SYDVKM. The CDR3 spans 14 residues.

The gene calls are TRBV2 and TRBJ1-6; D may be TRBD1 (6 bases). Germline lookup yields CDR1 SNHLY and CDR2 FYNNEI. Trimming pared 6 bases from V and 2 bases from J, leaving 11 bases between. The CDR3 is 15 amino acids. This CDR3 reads CASSIQGTYNSPLHF. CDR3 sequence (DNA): TGTGCCAGCAGCATTCAGGGGACCTATAATTCACCCCTCCACTTT.

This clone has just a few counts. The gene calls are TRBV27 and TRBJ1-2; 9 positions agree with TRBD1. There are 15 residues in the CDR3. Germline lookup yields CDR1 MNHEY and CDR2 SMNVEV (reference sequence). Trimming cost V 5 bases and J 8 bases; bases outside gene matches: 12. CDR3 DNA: TGTGCCAGCAGTCCCTGGGACAGGGTGAGAGGGGGCTACACCTTC. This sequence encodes CASSPWDRVRGGYTF.

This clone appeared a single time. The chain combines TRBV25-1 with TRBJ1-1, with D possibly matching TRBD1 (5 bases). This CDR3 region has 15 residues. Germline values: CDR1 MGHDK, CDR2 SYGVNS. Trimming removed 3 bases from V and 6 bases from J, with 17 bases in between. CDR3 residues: CASSEGGGETAEAFF. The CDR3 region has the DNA TGTGCCAGCAGTGAGGGGGGAGGAGAGACGGCTGAAGCTTTCTTT.

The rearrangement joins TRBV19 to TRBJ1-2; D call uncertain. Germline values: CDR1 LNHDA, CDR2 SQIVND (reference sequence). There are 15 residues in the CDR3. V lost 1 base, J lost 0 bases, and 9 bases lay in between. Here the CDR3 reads CASSIVPGANYGYTF. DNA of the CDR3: TGTGCCAGTAGTATAGTCCCCGGAGCTAACTATGGCTACACCTTC.

This CDR3 is CATSGTGGFTGELFF. In nucleotides, the CDR3 is TGTGCCACGTCCGGGACAGGGGGCTTCACCGGGGAGCTGTTTTTT. The chain employs TRBV10-3 and TRBJ2-2; TRBD1 agrees at 12 bases. The CDR3 length is 15 residues. CDR1 ENHRY and CDR2 SYGVKD come from the germline V gene. The junction had 7 bases not matched to a gene; V was cut back by 10 bases and J by 4 bases.

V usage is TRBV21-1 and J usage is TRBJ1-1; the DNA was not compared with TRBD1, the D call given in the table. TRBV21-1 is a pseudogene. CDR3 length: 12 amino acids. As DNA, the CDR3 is TGTGCCAGCAGCAACAGGGACACTGAAGCTTTCTTT. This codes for CASSNRDTEAFF.

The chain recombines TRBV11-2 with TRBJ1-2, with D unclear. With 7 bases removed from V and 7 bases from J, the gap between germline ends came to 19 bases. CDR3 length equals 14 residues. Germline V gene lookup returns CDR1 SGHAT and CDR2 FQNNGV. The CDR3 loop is CASTNTRGRGGYTF. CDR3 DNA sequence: TGTGCCAGCACTAACACCCGAGGGAGAGGTGGCTACACCTTC.

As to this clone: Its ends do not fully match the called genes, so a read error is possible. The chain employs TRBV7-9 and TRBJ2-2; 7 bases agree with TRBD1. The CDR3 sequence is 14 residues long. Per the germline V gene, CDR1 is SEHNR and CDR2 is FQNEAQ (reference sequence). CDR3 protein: CSSRPTGSAGELFF. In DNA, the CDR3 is TGTTCCAGCAGGCCGACAGGGTCCGCCGGGGAGCTGTTTTTT.

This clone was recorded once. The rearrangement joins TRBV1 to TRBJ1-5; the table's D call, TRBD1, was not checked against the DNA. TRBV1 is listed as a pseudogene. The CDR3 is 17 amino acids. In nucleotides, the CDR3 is TGCACCAGCAGCCAAGATCTTACGACAGGGGGGCATCAGCCCCAGCATTTT. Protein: CTSSQDLTTGGHQPQHF.

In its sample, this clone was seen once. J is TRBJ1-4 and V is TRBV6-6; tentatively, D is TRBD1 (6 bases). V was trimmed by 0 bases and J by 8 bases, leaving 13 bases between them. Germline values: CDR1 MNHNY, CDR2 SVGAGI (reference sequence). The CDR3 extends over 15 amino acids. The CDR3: CASSYSGGRGEKLFF. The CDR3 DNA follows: TGTGCCAGCAGTTACTCGGGGGGGCGCGGAGAAAAACTGTTTTTT.

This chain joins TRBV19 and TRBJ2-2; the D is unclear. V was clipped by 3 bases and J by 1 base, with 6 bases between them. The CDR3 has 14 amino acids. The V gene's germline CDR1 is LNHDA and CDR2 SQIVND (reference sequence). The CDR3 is CASSMVGNTGELFF. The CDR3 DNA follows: TGTGCCAGTAGTATGGTCGGGAACACCGGGGAGCTGTTTTTT. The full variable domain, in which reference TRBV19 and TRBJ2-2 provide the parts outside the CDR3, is DGGITQSPKYLFRKEGQNVTLSCEQNLNHDAMYWYRQDPGQGLRLIYYSQIVNDFQKGDIAEGYSVSREKKESFPLTVTSAQKNPTAFYLCASSMVGNTGELFFGEGSRLTVL.

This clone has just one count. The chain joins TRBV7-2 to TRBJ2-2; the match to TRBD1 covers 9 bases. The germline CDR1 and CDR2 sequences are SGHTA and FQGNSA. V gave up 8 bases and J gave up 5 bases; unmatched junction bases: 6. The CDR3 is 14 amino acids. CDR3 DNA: TGTGCCAGCGGAAGGACAGGGGTAACCGGGGAGCTGTTTTTT. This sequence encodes CASGRTGVTGELFF.

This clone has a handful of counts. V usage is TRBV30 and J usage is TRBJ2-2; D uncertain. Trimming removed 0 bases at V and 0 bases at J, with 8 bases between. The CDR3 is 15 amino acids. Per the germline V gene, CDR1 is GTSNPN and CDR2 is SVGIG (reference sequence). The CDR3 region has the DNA TGTGCCTGGAGTGTTCGGTTCGCGAACACCGGGGAGCTGTTTTTT. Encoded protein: CAWSVRFANTGELFF.

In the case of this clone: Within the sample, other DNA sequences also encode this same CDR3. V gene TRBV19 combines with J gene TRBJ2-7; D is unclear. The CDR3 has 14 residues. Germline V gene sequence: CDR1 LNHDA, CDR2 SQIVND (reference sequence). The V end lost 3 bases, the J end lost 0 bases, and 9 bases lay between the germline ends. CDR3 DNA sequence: TGTGCCAGTAGTATCGGTGGAGCCTCCTACGAGCAGTACTTC. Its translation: CASSIGGASYEQYF.

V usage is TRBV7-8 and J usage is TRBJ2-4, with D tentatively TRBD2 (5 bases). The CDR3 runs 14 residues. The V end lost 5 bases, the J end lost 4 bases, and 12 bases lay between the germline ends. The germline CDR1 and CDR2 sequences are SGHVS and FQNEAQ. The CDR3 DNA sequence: TGTGCCAGCAGCCCCACTAGGGCAAAAAACATTCAGTACTTC. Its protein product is CASSPTRAKNIQYF.

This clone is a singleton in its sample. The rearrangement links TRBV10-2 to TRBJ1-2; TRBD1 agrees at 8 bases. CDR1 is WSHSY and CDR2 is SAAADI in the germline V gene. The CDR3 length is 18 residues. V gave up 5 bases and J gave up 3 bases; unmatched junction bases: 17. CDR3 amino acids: CASSITVVDRVKDYGYTF. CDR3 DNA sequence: TGCGCCAGCAGTATCACCGTGGTGGACAGGGTTAAGGACTATGGCTACACCTTC.